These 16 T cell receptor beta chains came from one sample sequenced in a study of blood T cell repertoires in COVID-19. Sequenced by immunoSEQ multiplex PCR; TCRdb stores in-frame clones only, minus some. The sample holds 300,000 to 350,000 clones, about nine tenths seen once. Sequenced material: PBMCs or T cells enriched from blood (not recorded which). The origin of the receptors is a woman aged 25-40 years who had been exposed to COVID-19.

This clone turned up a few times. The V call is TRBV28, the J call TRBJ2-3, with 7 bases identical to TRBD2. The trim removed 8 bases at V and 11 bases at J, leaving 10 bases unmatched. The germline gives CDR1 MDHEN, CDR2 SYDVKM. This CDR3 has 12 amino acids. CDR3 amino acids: CASWQAGMEQYF. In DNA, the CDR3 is TGTGCCAGCTGGCAAGCGGGAATGGAGCAGTATTTT.

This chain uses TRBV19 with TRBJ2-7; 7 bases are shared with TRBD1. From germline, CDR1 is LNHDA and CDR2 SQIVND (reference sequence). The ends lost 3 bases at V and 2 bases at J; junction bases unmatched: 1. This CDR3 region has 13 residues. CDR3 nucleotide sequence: TGTGCCAGTAGTATGGGACAGACCTACGAGCAGTACTTC. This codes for CASSMGQTYEQYF.

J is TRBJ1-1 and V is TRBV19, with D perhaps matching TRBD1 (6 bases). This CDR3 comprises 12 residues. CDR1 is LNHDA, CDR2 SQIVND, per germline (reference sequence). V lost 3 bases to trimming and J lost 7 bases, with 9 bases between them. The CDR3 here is CASSMIGGEAFF. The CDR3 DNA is TGTGCCAGTAGTATGATAGGGGGTGAAGCTTTCTTT.

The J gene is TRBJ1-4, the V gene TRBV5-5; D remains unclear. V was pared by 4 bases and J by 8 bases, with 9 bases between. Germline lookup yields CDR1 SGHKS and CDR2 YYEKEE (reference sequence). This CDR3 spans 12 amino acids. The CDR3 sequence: CASSRVGEKLFF. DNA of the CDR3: TGTGCCAGCAGCCGAGTCGGGGAAAAACTGTTTTTT. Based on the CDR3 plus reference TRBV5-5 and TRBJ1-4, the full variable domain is DAGVTQSPTHLIKTRGQQVTLRCSPISGHKSVSWYQQVLGQGPQFIFQYYEKEERGRGNFPDRFSARQFPNYSSELNVNALLLGDSALYLCASSRVGEKLFFGSGTQLSVL.

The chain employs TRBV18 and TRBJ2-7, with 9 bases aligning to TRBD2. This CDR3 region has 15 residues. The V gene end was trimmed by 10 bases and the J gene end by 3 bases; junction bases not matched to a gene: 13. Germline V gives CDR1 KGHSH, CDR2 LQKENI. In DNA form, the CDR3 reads TGTGCCACTACACAGACTAGCGGAACCATCTACGAGCAGTACTTC. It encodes CATTQTSGTIYEQYF.

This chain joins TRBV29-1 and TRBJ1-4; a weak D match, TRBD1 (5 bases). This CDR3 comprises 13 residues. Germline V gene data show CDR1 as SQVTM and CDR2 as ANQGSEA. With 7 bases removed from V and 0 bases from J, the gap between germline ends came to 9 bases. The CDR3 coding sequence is TGCAGCGCCCCGGGGGCAACTAATGAAAAACTGTTTTTT. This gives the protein CSAPGATNEKLFF. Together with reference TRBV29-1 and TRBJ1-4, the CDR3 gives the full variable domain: SAVISQKPSRDICQRGTSLTIQCQVDSQVTMMFWYRQQPGQSLTLIATANQGSEATYESGFVIDKFPISRPNLTFSTLTVSNMSPEDSSIYLCSAPGATNEKLFFGSGTQLSVL.

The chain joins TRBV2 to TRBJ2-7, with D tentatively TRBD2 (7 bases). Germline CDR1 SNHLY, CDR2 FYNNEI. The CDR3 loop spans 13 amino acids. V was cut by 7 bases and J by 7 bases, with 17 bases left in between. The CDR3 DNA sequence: TGTGCCAGCAAGGGGGGCCGGGGGGAAGAGCAGTACTTC. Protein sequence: CASKGGRGEEQYF.

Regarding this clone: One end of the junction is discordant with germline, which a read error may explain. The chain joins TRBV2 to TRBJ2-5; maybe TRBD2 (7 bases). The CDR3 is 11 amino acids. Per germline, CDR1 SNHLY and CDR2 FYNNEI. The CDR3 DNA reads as TGTGCCAGCAGTGAAGAGGGGGGGCATGACTTC. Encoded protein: CASSEEGGHDF.

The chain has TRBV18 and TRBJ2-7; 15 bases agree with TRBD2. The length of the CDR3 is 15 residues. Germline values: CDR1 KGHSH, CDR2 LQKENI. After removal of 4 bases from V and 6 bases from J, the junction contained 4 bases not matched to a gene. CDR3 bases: TGTGCCAGCTCACTAGGGACTAGCGGGAGGAGCGAGCAGTACTTC. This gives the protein CASSLGTSGRSEQYF.

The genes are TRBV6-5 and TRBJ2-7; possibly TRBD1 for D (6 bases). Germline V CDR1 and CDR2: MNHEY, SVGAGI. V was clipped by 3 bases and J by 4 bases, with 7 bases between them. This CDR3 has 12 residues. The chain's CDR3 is CASSYQGYEQYF. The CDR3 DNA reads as TGTGCCAGCAGTTATCAGGGGTACGAGCAGTACTTC.

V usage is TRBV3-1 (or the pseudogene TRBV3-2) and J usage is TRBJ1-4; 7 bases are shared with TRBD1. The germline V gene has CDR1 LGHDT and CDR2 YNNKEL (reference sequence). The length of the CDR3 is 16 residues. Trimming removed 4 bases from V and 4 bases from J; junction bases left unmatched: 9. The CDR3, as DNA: TGTGCCAGCAGCCCGCCCCGACAGGGTGGTAATGAAAAACTGTTTTTT. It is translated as CASSPPRQGGNEKLFF.

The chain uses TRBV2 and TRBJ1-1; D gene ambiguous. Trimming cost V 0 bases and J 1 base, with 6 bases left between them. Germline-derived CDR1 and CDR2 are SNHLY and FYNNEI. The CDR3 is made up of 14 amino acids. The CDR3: CASSEAAGNTEAFF. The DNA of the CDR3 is TGTGCCAGCAGTGAAGCGGCAGGGAACACTGAAGCTTTCTTT.

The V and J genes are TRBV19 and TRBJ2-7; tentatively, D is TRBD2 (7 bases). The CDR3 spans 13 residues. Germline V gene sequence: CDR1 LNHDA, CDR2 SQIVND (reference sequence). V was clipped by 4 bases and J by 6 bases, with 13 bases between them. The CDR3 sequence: CASSNGGPGEQYF. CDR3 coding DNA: TGTGCCAGTAGTAACGGGGGGCCGGGCGAGCAGTACTTC.

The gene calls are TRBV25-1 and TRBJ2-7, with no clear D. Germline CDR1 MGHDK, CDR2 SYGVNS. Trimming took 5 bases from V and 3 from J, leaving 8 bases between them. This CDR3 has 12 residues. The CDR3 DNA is TGTGCCAGCAGTCGACACAGCTACGAGCAGTACTTC. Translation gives CASSRHSYEQYF.

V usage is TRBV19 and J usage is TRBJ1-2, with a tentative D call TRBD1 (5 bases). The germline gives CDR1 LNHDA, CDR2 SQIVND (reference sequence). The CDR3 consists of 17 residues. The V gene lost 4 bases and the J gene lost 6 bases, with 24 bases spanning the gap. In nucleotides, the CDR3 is TGTGCCAGTAGTAGCGGTGGGGCGGGGATTTTCTTGGATGGCTACACCTTC. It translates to CASSSGGAGIFLDGYTF.

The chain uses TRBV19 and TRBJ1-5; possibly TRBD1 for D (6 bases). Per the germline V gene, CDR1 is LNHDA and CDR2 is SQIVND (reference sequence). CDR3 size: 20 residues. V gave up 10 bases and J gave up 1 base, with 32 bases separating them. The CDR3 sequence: CATQPSSRQVRPRSNQPQHF. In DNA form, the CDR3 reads TGTGCCACCCAACCTTCTTCAAGACAGGTCCGGCCCCGGAGCAATCAGCCCCAGCATTTT.